Sequencing of this T cell receptor beta chain was carried out in a study of CD8 T cells in ankylosing spondylitis. TCRdb used MiXCR to reprocess the 5' RACE reads, holding one entry per CDR3 protein. The sample holds around 250,000 distinct CDR3 sequences, 30% to 40% seen once. CDR1 is SQVTM and CDR2 is ANQGSEA in the germline V gene. The CDR3 sequence is 15 residues long. V was trimmed by 1 base and J by 8 bases, leaving 18 bases between them. General study findings and limits: There was a TCR beta motif, made of several highly homologous variants, that appeared characteristic of ankylosing spondylitis blood. CD8+ by phenotype, disease-linked clones were relatively rare in peripheral blood. Reactive arthritis synovial fluid and blood were previously reported to contain some motif variants. Enrichment of disease-linked clones was reportedly significant in matched ankylosing spondylitis synovial fluid.

This clonotype has ten or more counts. Its antigen is as yet unknown. The origin of this receptor is a male donor with ankylosing spondylitis or in good health (not recorded which). V gene TRBV29-1 combines with J gene TRBJ2-1; tentative D call: TRBD2 (5 bases). The sample was blood, either unsorted or a sorted T cell fraction (not recorded which). This CDR3 reads CSVEARGSVGDEQFF. In DNA form, the CDR3 reads TGCAGCGTTGAAGCAAGAGGGAGCGTGGGCGATGAGCAGTTCTTC.